The 15 T cell receptor beta chains given below trace back to one sample, sequenced in a study of regulatory T cells in long-lasting Graves disease. Construction of the TCR beta libraries employed iRepertoire HTBI primers in conjunction with Arm-PCR of CDR3 regions. TCRdb reprocessed the multiplex PCR reads via MiXCR and lists one record per CDR3 protein. The sample has around 340,000 distinct CDR3 sequences, about 18% seen once; the top ten hold approximately 31%. Indicated time point: persistent/refractory GD, antithyroid drugs over 5 years with positive TRAb. RNA isolated from PBMCs was used to make the TCR library. Sequences were derived from peripheral blood mononuclear cells (PBMCs), sampled when the disease was refractory, from a patient treated with antithyroid drugs. The receptors here all came from a female donor with Graves disease.

This clonotype was detected only a few times. The gene calls are TRBV6-5 and TRBJ1-6, with 8 positions matching TRBD1. The CDR3 length is 19 residues. Germline V CDR1 and CDR2: MNHEY, SVGAGI. The junction had 9 bases not matched to a gene; V was cut back by 0 bases and J by 2 bases. CDR3 sequence: CASSYSPWTGRTYNSPLHF. As DNA, the CDR3 is TGTGCCAGCAGTTACTCTCCCTGGACAGGGAGGACCTATAATTCACCCCTCCACTTT.

The CDR3 is CASSGGGAIEETQYF. Written as DNA, the CDR3 is TGTGCCAGCAGCGGCGGGGGGGCGATCGAAGAGACCCAGTACTTC. V and J are TRBV3-1 and TRBJ2-5; 9 bases map to TRBD2. This CDR3 comprises 15 residues. V lost 5 bases to trimming and J lost 3 bases; unmatched junction nucleotides: 7. Germline CDR1 is LGHDT and CDR2 is YNNKEL (reference sequence).

This clonotype has a count of ten or more. The chain recombines TRBV12-3 or TRBV12-4 with TRBJ2-5; TRBD2 matches at 8 bases. Losses at the gene ends were 5 bases for V and 5 bases for J; bases not matched to a gene: 7. The CDR3 length is 14 residues. The CDR3 loop is CASSQRGGRETQYF. As DNA, the CDR3 is TGTGCCAGCAGTCAACGGGGGGGTCGGGAGACCCAGTACTTC.

With respect to this clonotype: A clone one base away is much larger, so this may be a read error. This rearrangement joins TRBV6-5 to TRBJ2-7, with unresolved D. Trimming left V 0 bases short and J 10 bases short, with 10 bases between. The length of the CDR3 is 12 residues. CDR1 is MNHEY and CDR2 is SVGAGI in the germline V gene. CDR3 nucleotides: TGTGCCAGCAGTTACTCGCTGGGCGATCAGTACTTC. Protein: CASSYSLGDQYF.

This clonotype was found a few times. The chain employs TRBV6-1 and TRBJ2-7, with TRBD2 identical over 8 bases. This CDR3 contains 14 residues. The germline gives CDR1 MNHNS, CDR2 SASEGT. V lost 7 bases, J lost 4 bases, and 9 bases stayed unmatched. In DNA form, the CDR3 reads TGTGCCAGCAAGCCAGGAGCGGGGGCGTACGAGCAGTACTTC. Translating gives CASKPGAGAYEQYF.

This clonotype was counted many times. This chain connects TRBV12-3 or TRBV12-4 to TRBJ1-5, with D tentatively TRBD1 (5 bases). Trimming stripped 5 bases from V and 5 bases from J, with 10 bases between. CDR3 length: 13 residues. The chain's CDR3 is CASSATGYQPQHF. In nucleotides, the CDR3 is TGTGCCAGCAGTGCCACAGGCTATCAGCCCCAGCATTTT.

This clonotype has ten or more counts. The chain links TRBV27 to TRBJ2-6; the D gene could be TRBD1 or TRBD2 (5 bases each). Trimming left V 2 bases short and J 0 bases short, with 14 bases between. CDR1 is MNHEY, CDR2 SMNVEV, per germline (reference sequence). The CDR3 length is 18 residues. CDR3 sequence (DNA): TGTGCCAGCAGTTTACGAGGGGCACCCGGCTCTGGGGCCAACGTCCTGACTTTC. Residues: CASSLRGAPGSGANVLTF.

This clonotype was detected many times. The chain uses TRBV2 and TRBJ1-1; TRBD1 is a possible D gene (6 bases). V gave up 3 bases and J gave up 7 bases, with 15 bases separating them. This CDR3 spans 14 amino acids. Germline CDR1 SNHLY, CDR2 FYNNEI. CDR3 in DNA: TGTGCCAGCAGTGACTCGGGGGCTTGGGGTGAAGCTTTCTTT. Protein sequence: CASSDSGAWGEAFF. Complete variable domain (other parts from reference TRBV2 and TRBJ1-1): EPEVTQTPSHQVTQMGQEVILRCVPISNHLYFYWYRQILGQKVEFLVSFYNNEISEKSEIFDDQFSVERPDGSNFTLKIRSTKLEDSAMYFCASSDSGAWGEAFFGQGTRLTVV.

Of note for this clonotype: A read error is possible here, since a much larger clone lies one base away. The V and J genes are TRBV7-2 and TRBJ2-7; TRBD1 agrees at 8 bases. This CDR3 spans 15 amino acids. Germline loops: CDR1 SGHTA, CDR2 FQGNSA. The V gene end was trimmed by 7 bases and the J gene end by 0 bases; junction bases not matched to a gene: 8. CDR3 residues: CASNSTGVSSYEQYF. The CDR3 bases are TGTGCCAGCAACTCGACAGGGGTCAGCTCCTACGAGCAGTACTTC.

This clonotype was observed at least ten times. The rearrangement links TRBV11-2 to TRBJ1-6, with 7 bases identical to TRBD1. The germline V gene encodes CDR1 SGHAT and CDR2 FQNNGV. V dropped 6 bases and J dropped 5; count of bases not matched to a gene: 4. The CDR3 is 14 residues long. The CDR3 DNA sequence: TGTGCCAGCAGTTCCGGGACAGATAATTCACCCCTCCACTTT. It encodes CASSSGTDNSPLHF. Full variable domain (remainder filled in from reference TRBV11-2 and TRBJ1-6): EAGVAQSPRYKIIEKRQSVAFWCNPISGHATLYWYQQILGQGPKLLIQFQNNGVVDDSQLPKDRFSAERLKGVDSTLKIQPAKLEDSAVYLCASSSGTDNSPLHFGNGTRLTVT.

At least ten counts were recorded for this clonotype. DNA for the CDR3: TGTGCCAGCAAAGGCGGACAGGGTGCGCCCCAGCATTTT. This gives the protein CASKGGQGAPQHF. The V gene is TRBV2, the J gene TRBJ1-5; 8 bases align to TRBD1. The germline CDR1 and CDR2 sequences are SNHLY and FYNNEI. V lost 7 bases to trimming and J lost 9 bases; unmatched junction nucleotides: 8. The CDR3 runs to 13 residues.

Concerning this clonotype: A read error is likely, as this CDR3 ends without the conserved phenylalanine or tryptophan. This chain links TRBV6-2 or TRBV6-3 with TRBJ1-2; D gene unclear. The CDR3 extends over 16 amino acids. Trimming shortened V by 0 bases and J by 3 bases, and 14 bases separated the two germline ends. Germline CDR1 is MNHEY and CDR2 is SVGEGT. CDR3 loop: CASSYSLKEKYYGYTL. CDR3 DNA: TGTGCCAGCAGTTACTCGTTGAAAGAGAAGTACTATGGCTACACCCTC.

This clonotype was detected many times. The V gene is TRBV11-2, the J gene TRBJ1-4; D gene unclear. V was clipped by 2 bases and J by 8 bases, with 9 bases between them. The V gene's germline CDR1 is SGHAT and CDR2 FQNNGV. The CDR3 length is 13 residues. CDR3 nucleotides: TGTGCCAGCAGCTTATCGTCGACAGAAAAACTGTTTTTT. As protein: CASSLSSTEKLFF.

This clonotype was observed at least ten times. The chain joins TRBV15 to TRBJ2-2, with TRBD2 identical over 7 bases. Germline V gives CDR1 LNHNV, CDR2 YYDKDF (reference sequence). The V gene end was trimmed by 2 bases and the J gene end by 0 bases; junction bases not matched to a gene: 3. CDR3 size: 16 residues. The CDR3: CATSRLAVTNTGELFF. The CDR3 nucleotides read TGTGCCACCAGCAGACTAGCGGTAACGAACACCGGGGAGCTGTTTTTT. The full variable domain, its missing parts supplied by reference TRBV15 and TRBJ2-2, is DAMVIQNPRYQVTQFGKPVTLSCSQTLNHNVMYWYQQKSSQAPKLLFHYYDKDFNNEADTPDNFQSRRPNTSFCFLDIRSPGLGDTAMYLCATSRLAVTNTGELFFGEGSRLTVL.

The J gene is TRBJ2-1, the V gene TRBV12-3 or TRBV12-4; 8 bases are a match to TRBD2. Trimming took 4 bases from V and 4 from J; bases not matched to a gene: 15. The CDR3 runs 18 residues. CDR3 sequence (DNA): TGTGCCAGCAGTTCCAAACGGGGGGGGGTTTCGTTGTACAATGAGCAGTTCTTC. This codes for CASSSKRGGVSLYNEQFF.